Below are 28 T cell receptor beta chains sequenced from a single sample in a study of blood T cell repertoires in COVID-19. The method was immunoSEQ multiplex PCR; TCRdb's version includes in-frame clones alone and lacks a portion of them. The data contain hundreds of thousands of clones, more than 80% of them singletons. Sequencing used peripheral blood. The receptors originated from a woman in her late teens or twenties with acute or convalescent COVID-19.

Only one count was recorded for this clone. The V call is TRBV30, the J call TRBJ1-2; 10 bases line up with TRBD1. From germline, CDR1 is GTSNPN and CDR2 SVGIG (reference sequence). The CDR3 is 17 amino acids. Germline trimming cut 4 bases from V and 4 bases from J; bases unmatched to any gene: 15. CDR3 loop: CAWIPRQGASVFYGYTF. The CDR3 DNA sequence: TGTGCCTGGATTCCGAGACAGGGGGCAAGTGTATTCTATGGCTACACCTTC. Full variable domain (outside the CDR3, taken from reference TRBV30 and TRBJ1-2): SQTIHQWPATLVQPVGSPLSLECTVEGTSNPNLYWYRQAAGRGLQLLFYSVGIGQISSEVPQNLSASRPQDRQFILSSKKLLLSDSGFYLCAWIPRQGASVFYGYTFGSGTRLTVV.

This sequence joins TRBV5-4 and TRBJ1-1; TRBD1 matches 8 bases. The germline gives CDR1 SGHNT, CDR2 YYREEE (reference sequence). Trimming cost V 3 bases and J 7 bases; bases outside gene matches: 8. The CDR3 runs to 14 residues. The CDR3 sequence: CASSSRGLIGEAFF. CDR3 DNA sequence: TGTGCCAGCAGCTCCAGGGGGCTAATTGGTGAAGCTTTCTTT.

This rearrangement joins TRBV7-8 to TRBJ2-7, with 7 bases aligning to TRBD1. CDR3 length: 14 residues. J was trimmed by 3 bases and V by 4 bases; bases with no gene match: 6. Germline CDR1 and CDR2: SGHVS and FQNEAQ. DNA of the CDR3: TGTGCCAGCAGCTCGCTCTCAGGGGGCTACGAGCAGTACTTC. Translating it yields CASSSLSGGYEQYF.

V is TRBV6-2 or TRBV6-3 and J is TRBJ2-7, with 7 bases identical to TRBD2. CDR1 is MNHEY, CDR2 SVGEGT, per germline. This CDR3 has 16 residues. V lost 5 bases and J lost 6; bases outside the gene matches: 16. The CDR3 loop is CASSNPPGTTPFEQYF. CDR3 coding DNA: TGTGCCAGCAGTAACCCCCCCGGGACTACCCCTTTCGAGCAGTACTTC.

V usage is TRBV7-9 and J usage is TRBJ2-6; no reliable D call. The CDR3 length is 17 residues. Trimming shortened V by 1 base and J by 0 bases, and 10 bases separated the two germline ends. Per germline, CDR1 SEHNR and CDR2 FQNEAQ (reference sequence). The CDR3 sequence: CASSLVGEPSGANVLTF. The CDR3 coding sequence is TGTGCCAGCAGCTTAGTTGGAGAACCCTCTGGGGCCAACGTCCTGACTTTC.

The rearrangement uses TRBV4-3 and TRBJ1-1; the D gene is possibly TRBD1 (5 bases). The CDR3 length is 20 residues. The V end was cut by 0 bases, the J end by 4 bases, with 27 bases between. Germline CDR1 reads LGHNA; CDR2 reads YSLEER. CDR3: CASSQESVKTLRGWGTEAFF. In DNA form, the CDR3 reads TGCGCCAGCAGCCAAGAATCGGTAAAGACTCTTCGGGGGTGGGGCACTGAAGCTTTCTTT.

This clone occurred once. This chain links TRBV3-1 (or the pseudogene TRBV3-2) with TRBJ2-2, with TRBD2 matching over 16 bases. CDR1 LGHDT and CDR2 YNNKEL come from the germline V gene (reference sequence). The trim removed 2 bases at V and 6 bases at J, leaving 12 bases unmatched. The CDR3 covers 20 residues. CDR3 nucleotide sequence: TGTGCCAGCAGCCAACAACCGGGACTAGCGGGGGGGCGTTTTGCCGGGGAGCTGTTTTTT. Translation: CASSQQPGLAGGRFAGELFF.

This chain connects TRBV5-1 to TRBJ1-3, with a weak D call TRBD1 (5 bases). Per germline, CDR1 SGHRS and CDR2 YFSETQ. The CDR3 runs to 17 residues. Trimming stripped 1 base from V and 0 bases from J, with 14 bases between. The CDR3 nucleotides are TGCGCCAGCAGCTTGTCCGGCGGCGACAGCTCTGGAAACACCATATATTTT. Amino acid sequence: CASSLSGGDSSGNTIYF.

The CDR3 sequence is CSVEAGNGYTF. CDR3 DNA sequence: TGCAGCGTTGAAGCCGGGAATGGCTACACCTTC. This chain joins TRBV29-1 and TRBJ1-2; D call uncertain. Germline-derived CDR1 and CDR2 are SQVTM and ANQGSEA. V lost 1 base to trimming and J lost 6 bases, with 6 bases between them. CDR3 length: 11 residues.

The chain recombines TRBV6-5 with TRBJ1-1; 7 nucleotides align to TRBD1. J gave up 5 bases and V 2 bases, and 5 bases lay outside the gene matches. Germline assignment: CDR1 MNHEY and CDR2 SVGAGI. CDR3 size: 14 residues. The CDR3 DNA sequence: TGTGCCAGCAGTTACCGTGCCAGGGGGACTGAAGCTTTCTTT. Translation: CASSYRARGTEAFF.

The rearrangement joins TRBV9 to TRBJ1-2; 7 nucleotides align to TRBD1. The CDR3 extends over 15 amino acids. Per the germline V gene, CDR1 is SGDLS and CDR2 is YYNGEE. The V and J ends lost 0 bases and 11 bases, in that order; junction bases with no gene match: 13. The DNA for the CDR3 is TGTGCCAGCAGCGTAGAAATGTGGGCAGGGGGAGGATACACCTTC. Translation gives CASSVEMWAGGGYTF.

The chain uses TRBV18 and TRBJ2-7, with 13 bases aligning to TRBD2. This CDR3 is built from 17 residues. Germline CDR1 reads KGHSH; CDR2 reads LQKENI. V was clipped by 3 bases and J by 6 bases; unmatched bases: 11. CDR3 coding DNA: TGTGCCAGCTCACCCTCTCCAGGGACTAGCGGGGCCGGCGAGCAGTACTTC. Translating gives CASSPSPGTSGAGEQYF. The complete variable domain, with remaining parts taken from reference TRBV18 and TRBJ2-7, reads NAGVMQNPRHLVRRRGQEARLRCSPMKGHSHVYWYRQLPEEGLKFMVYLQKENIIDESGMPKERFSAEFPKEGPSILRIQQVVRGDSAAYFCASSPSPGTSGAGEQYFGPGTRLTVT.

This clone is a singleton in its sample. The J gene is TRBJ1-5, the V gene TRBV5-6; no reliable D call. The CDR3 sequence is 12 residues long. The germline CDR1 and CDR2 sequences are SGHDT and YYEEEE. V dropped 2 bases and J dropped 10 bases, with 10 bases sitting between them. CDR3 sequence: CASSFLDSPQHF. In DNA form, the CDR3 reads TGTGCCAGCAGCTTCTTAGATAGTCCCCAGCATTTT.

This chain connects TRBV7-2 to TRBJ1-2; D gene uncertain. V lost 3 bases and J 6 bases, leaving 11 bases between the germline ends. The CDR3 is 13 amino acids. In germline, CDR1 is SGHTA, CDR2 FQGNSA. CDR3 amino acids: CASSFRALNGYTF. The CDR3 DNA is TGTGCCAGCAGCTTTCGCGCCCTTAATGGCTACACCTTC.

This CDR3 is CASSYPANFRRGFSTEAFF. The CDR3 nucleotides are TGTGCCAGCAGTTACCCCGCTAACTTCAGACGGGGATTCAGCACTGAAGCTTTCTTT. This chain uses TRBV6-2 or TRBV6-3 with TRBJ1-1; D call uncertain. Germline lookup yields CDR1 MNHEY and CDR2 SVGEGT. Trimming shortened V by 2 bases and J by 4 bases, and 26 bases separated the two germline ends. The CDR3 is 19 amino acids.

The chain combines TRBV6-5 with TRBJ1-6; no definite D call. The CDR3 is 15 amino acids. Germline CDR1 reads MNHEY; CDR2 reads SVGAGI. CDR3 in DNA: TGTGCTGCCAGCGACGGGAGCTCCTATAATTCACCCCTCCACTTT. Translated, it gives CAASDGSSYNSPLHF.

This clone appeared a single time. The chain recombines TRBV6-5 with TRBJ2-7; D possibly corresponds to TRBD1 (5 bases). Trimming pared 4 bases from V and 5 bases from J, leaving 21 bases between. Germline V CDR1 and CDR2: MNHEY, SVGAGI. The CDR3 is 16 residues long. In DNA, the CDR3 is TGTGCCAGCAGTTCCCGCAAGACAGCCGGCTCGGACGAGCAGTACTTC. It translates to CASSSRKTAGSDEQYF.

The chain joins TRBV3-1 (or the pseudogene TRBV3-2) to TRBJ2-3; TRBD2 matches at 15 bases. This CDR3 is 18 amino acids long. With V trimmed by 6 bases and J by 7 bases, 14 bases remained unmatched. Looked up from germline, CDR1 is LGHDT and CDR2 is YNNKEL (reference sequence). This CDR3 is CASSPSVGLAGGGNTQYF. In DNA, the CDR3 is TGTGCCAGCAGTCCCTCCGTAGGACTAGCGGGGGGGGGAAATACGCAGTATTTT.

The CDR3 reads CASSYSKPNTGELFF. CDR3 coding DNA: TGTGCCAGCAGTTACTCGAAGCCCAACACCGGGGAGCTGTTTTTT. This chain links TRBV6-6 with TRBJ2-2, with D hard to call. This CDR3 contains 15 residues. V lost 0 bases, J lost 2 bases, and 7 bases lay in between. Per germline, CDR1 MNHNY and CDR2 SVGAGI (reference sequence).

The CDR3 bases are TGTGCCAGCAGTGAAGCATGGGGCCTCAATAATGAAAAACTGTTTTTT. This codes for CASSEAWGLNNEKLFF. V is TRBV2 and J is TRBJ1-4, with a weak D call TRBD1 (5 bases). Germline V CDR1 and CDR2: SNHLY, FYNNEI. V lost 0 bases to trimming and J lost 4 bases, with 12 bases between them. The CDR3 covers 16 residues.

The V call is TRBV5-1, the J call TRBJ1-1; perhaps TRBD1 as D (5 bases). CDR1 SGHRS and CDR2 YFSETQ come from the germline V gene. CDR3 size: 15 residues. The V end was cut by 9 bases, the J end by 1 base, with 19 bases between. The DNA of the CDR3 is TGCGCCAATCGGAGGGGCAGTACCAAGAACACTGAAGCTTTCTTT. Amino acid sequence: CANRRGSTKNTEAFF.

The V gene is TRBV6-1, the J gene TRBJ2-7; TRBD2 matches 8 bases. Germline values: CDR1 MNHNS, CDR2 SASEGT. J lost 2 bases, V lost 3 bases, and 9 bases had no gene match. The CDR3 is 16 amino acids. This CDR3 reads CASSEYRSGGAYEQYF. The CDR3 DNA reads as TGTGCCAGCAGTGAGTATCGAAGCGGGGGTGCCTACGAGCAGTACTTC.

The V call is TRBV5-1, the J call TRBJ2-1, with 8 bases aligning to TRBD1. V dropped 2 bases and J dropped 7; count of bases not matched to a gene: 11. Looked up from germline, CDR1 is SGHRS and CDR2 is YFSETQ. CDR3 length: 16 residues. CDR3 DNA sequence: TGCGCCAGCAGCTTCACCCTCGGACAGGGTTGGAATGAGCAGTTCTTC. Its translation is CASSFTLGQGWNEQFF.

This sequence joins TRBV2 and TRBJ1-1; D not resolved. The V and J ends lost 9 bases and 13 bases respectively, with 21 bases between them. Germline-derived CDR1 and CDR2 are SNHLY and FYNNEI. The CDR3 totals 12 residues. In nucleotides, the CDR3 is TGTGCCAGTCCCCGGTCCATGCTAAGCGGTTTCTTT. This encodes CASPRSMLSGFF.

This clone was seen a handful of times. V is TRBV7-2 and J is TRBJ1-2; unclear D gene. The V end lost 5 bases, the J end lost 7 bases, and 14 bases lay between the germline ends. CDR3 size: 13 residues. CDR1 SGHTA and CDR2 FQGNSA come from the germline V gene. The CDR3 DNA is TGTGCCAGCAGCCTGAAACTATCCTCTGGCTACACCTTC. Its protein product is CASSLKLSSGYTF.

The chain couples TRBV4-1 to TRBJ2-7; TRBD1 matches at 8 bases. Germline trimming cut 2 bases from V and 5 bases from J; bases unmatched to any gene: 8. Germline V gives CDR1 MGHRA, CDR2 YSYEKL. The CDR3 loop spans 15 amino acids. The CDR3 reads CASSQSDRVRNEQYF. CDR3 DNA: TGCGCCAGCAGCCAATCGGACAGGGTGAGAAACGAGCAGTACTTC.

This chain links TRBV5-5 with TRBJ1-2, with D uncertain. This CDR3 region has 14 residues. CDR1 and CDR2 from the germline V gene are SGHKS and YYEKEE (reference sequence). V gave up 6 bases and J gave up 2 bases, with 14 bases separating them. CDR3 in amino acids: CASTLLAGNYGYTF. CDR3 coding DNA: TGTGCCAGCACCCTGCTAGCCGGGAACTATGGCTACACCTTC.

CDR3 sequence (DNA): TGTGCCAGCAGTGAAGCGCTTCGGGACAGGGAGAAAGCTTTCTTT. Residues: CASSEALRDREKAFF. The genes are TRBV2 and TRBJ1-1, with 9 bases identical to TRBD1. V lost 0 bases to trimming and J lost 9 bases; unmatched junction nucleotides: 8. This CDR3 comprises 15 residues. Germline V gene sequence: CDR1 SNHLY, CDR2 FYNNEI.